The following is a T cell receptor (beta chain) sequence with its context. Germline loops: CDR1 KGHSH, CDR2 LQKENI. CDR3 length equals 16 residues. The trim removed 1 base at V and 3 bases at J, leaving 5 bases unmatched. This sample stems from a study of blood T cell repertoires in COVID-19. Turning to the study itself: From the United States, Italy and Spain came samples of acute and convalescent COVID-19. Sources were T cells, B-cell-depleted T cells, or PBMCs; the material itself was cDNA or gDNA.

How the authors handled the data: Researchers report that nucleated cell counts were estimated from reference gene primer amplification. This table comes from immunoSEQ multiplex PCR, and its TCRdb copy is limited to in-frame clones, with some not included. The D gene and trimming were derived from the DNA, and the V and J assignments and clone size from that table. The repertoire includes tens of thousands of clones, approximately 87% of them detected once, and roughly 11% sits in the top ten. The chain carries TRBV18 and TRBJ2-2; 7 positions agree with TRBD1. The sample was peripheral blood. This receptor was taken from a human donor in a cohort sampled during active COVID-19. CDR3: CASSPRQGRDTGELFF. The DNA of the CDR3 is TGTGCCAGCTCACCACGACAGGGAAGGGACACCGGGGAGCTGTTTTTT.